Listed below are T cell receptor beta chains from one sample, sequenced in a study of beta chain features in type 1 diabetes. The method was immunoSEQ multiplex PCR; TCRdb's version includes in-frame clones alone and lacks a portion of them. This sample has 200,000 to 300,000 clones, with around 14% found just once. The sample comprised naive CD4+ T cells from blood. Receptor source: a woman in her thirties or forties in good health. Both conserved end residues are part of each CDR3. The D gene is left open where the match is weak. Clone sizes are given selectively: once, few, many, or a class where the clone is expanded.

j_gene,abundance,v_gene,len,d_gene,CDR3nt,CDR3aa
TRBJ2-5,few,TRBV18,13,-,TGTGCCAGCTCACCGGGCCTTCAAGAGACCCAGTACTTC,CASSPGLQETQYF
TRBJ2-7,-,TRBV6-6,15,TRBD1,TGTGCCAGCAGATCTCTGACAGGGGCTCGGAACGAGCAGTACTTC,CASRSLTGARNEQYF
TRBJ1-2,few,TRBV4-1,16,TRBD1,TGCGCCAGCAGCCAAGATAGGACAGGGGCAAACTATGGCTACACCTTC,CASSQDRTGANYGYTF
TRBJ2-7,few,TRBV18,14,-,TGTGCCAGCTCACCAGGGCAGCCAATCTACGAGCAGTACTTC,CASSPGQPIYEQYF
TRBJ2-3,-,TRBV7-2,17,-,TGTGCCAGCAGCTTAGCGGTTTGGGGCGGGGACACAGATACGCAGTATTTT,CASSLAVWGGDTDTQYF
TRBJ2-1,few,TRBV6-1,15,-,TGTGCCAGCAGAGCTAGCGCGGCCTCCTACAATGAGCAGTTCTTC,CASRASAASYNEQFF
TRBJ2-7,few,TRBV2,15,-,TGTGCCAGCAGTGAAGGACAAATCCCCCTCTACGAGCAGTACTTC,CASSEGQIPLYEQYF
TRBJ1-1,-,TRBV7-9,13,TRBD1,TGTGCCAGCAGCTTCACAGGGGCAACTGAAGCTTTCTTT,CASSFTGATEAFF
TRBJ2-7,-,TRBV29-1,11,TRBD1,TGCAGCATCCGGACAGGGCCCGAGCAGTACTTC,CSIRTGPEQYF
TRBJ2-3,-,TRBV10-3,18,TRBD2,TGTGCCATCACCCCCGGGGTTAGCGGGGCCCTCTCGGTAGATACGCAGTATTTT,CAITPGVSGALSVDTQYF
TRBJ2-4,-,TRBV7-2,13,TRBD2,TGTGCCAGCAGCTCGCTAGCGGGTGGGATTCAGTACTTC,CASSSLAGGIQYF
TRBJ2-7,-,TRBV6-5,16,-,TGTGCCAGCAGTTACCCCCTAAGGGGGGGGTCTTACGAGCAGTACTTC,CASSYPLRGGSYEQYF
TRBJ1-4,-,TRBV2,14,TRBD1,TGTGCCAGTTACACAGGGGCCACTAATGAAAAACTGTTTTTT,CASYTGATNEKLFF
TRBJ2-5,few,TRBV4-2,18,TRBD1,TGTGCCAGCAGCCAAGATCTAAATGTACGACAGGGGGAAGAGACCCAGTACTTC,CASSQDLNVRQGEETQYF
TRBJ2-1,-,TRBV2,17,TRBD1,TGTGCCAGCAGGGATGGACAGGGAAGGTATAAATACAATGAGCAGTTCTTC,CASRDGQGRYKYNEQFF
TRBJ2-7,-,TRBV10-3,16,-,TGTGCCATCAGCCCTTCTTTATACGCAGAAACCTACGAGCAGTACTTC,CAISPSLYAETYEQYF
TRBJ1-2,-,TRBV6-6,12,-,TGTGCCAGCAGGGCAGGGGTAGATGGCTACACCTTC,CASRAGVDGYTF
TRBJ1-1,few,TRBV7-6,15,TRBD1,TGTGCCGTTCGGGACAGCCTCCGGGGAGGAACTGAAGCTTTCTTT,CAVRDSLRGGTEAFF
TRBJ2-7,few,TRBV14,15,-,TGTGCCAGCAGCCAAGGGGTCGCCAAGGGGTACGAGCAGTACTTC,CASSQGVAKGYEQYF
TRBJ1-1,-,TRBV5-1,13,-,TGCGCCAGCAGCCCCCTAGTGAACACTGAAGCTTTCTTT,CASSPLVNTEAFF
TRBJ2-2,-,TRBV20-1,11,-,TGCAGTTCACAGGTTGACGGGGAGCTGTTTTTT,CSSQVDGELFF
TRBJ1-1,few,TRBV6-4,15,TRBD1,TGTGCCAGCAGGACTACAGGGGGCTCGTATACTGAAGCTTTCTTT,CASRTTGGSYTEAFF
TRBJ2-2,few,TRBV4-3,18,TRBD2,TGCGCCAGCAGCCAAGTACTAGCGGGGGGTCCGAACACCGGGGAGCTGTTTTTT,CASSQVLAGGPNTGELFF
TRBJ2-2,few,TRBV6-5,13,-,TGTGCCAGCAGTAACACAGGCACCGGGGAGCTGTTTTTT,CASSNTGTGELFF
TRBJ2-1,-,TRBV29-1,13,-,TGCAGCGGGGGGGGCAGGCCCTACAATGAGCAGTTCTTC,CSGGGRPYNEQFF
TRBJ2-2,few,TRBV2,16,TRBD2,TGTGCCAGCAGAGCCGGGACTAGCGGTTTTACCGGGGAGCTGTTTTTT,CASRAGTSGFTGELFF
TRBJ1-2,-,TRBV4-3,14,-,TGCGCCAGCAGCCAAGGGCTTTCGCCCTATGGCTACACCTTC,CASSQGLSPYGYTF
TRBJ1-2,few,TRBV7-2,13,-,TGTGCCAGCAGCCTGTCCAGGCCCAAGGGCTACACCTTC,CASSLSRPKGYTF
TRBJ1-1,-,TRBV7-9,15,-,TGTGCCAGCAGCTTAGCTGGGCAGGGGAGCACTGAAGCTTTCTTT,CASSLAGQGSTEAFF
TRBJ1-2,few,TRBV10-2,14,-,TGCGCCAGCAGTGCGACTAGGACCCTCTATGGCTACACCTTC,CASSATRTLYGYTF
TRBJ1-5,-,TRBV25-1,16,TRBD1,TGTGCCAGCAGTCAGACAGGGTCCGGGATCAATCAGCCCCAGCATTTT,CASSQTGSGINQPQHF
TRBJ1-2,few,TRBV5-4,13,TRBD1,TGTGCCAGCAACCGGGACAGGGGACATGGCTACACCTTC,CASNRDRGHGYTF
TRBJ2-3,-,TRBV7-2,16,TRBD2,TGTGCCAGCAGCTTAGTCGGGGGGATGGGGACAGATACGCAGTATTTT,CASSLVGGMGTDTQYF
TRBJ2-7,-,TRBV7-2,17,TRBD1,TGTGCCAGCAGCTTAGGCCCGACAGGGTTTCCGTCCTACGAGCAGTACTTC,CASSLGPTGFPSYEQYF
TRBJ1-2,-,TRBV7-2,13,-,TGTGCCAGCAGCTCCCTTACCAGTAGGGACTTGACCTTC,CASSSLTSRDLTF
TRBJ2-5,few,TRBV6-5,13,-,TGTGCCAGCAGTTATCGGGAAGCAGAGACCCAGTACTTC,CASSYREAETQYF
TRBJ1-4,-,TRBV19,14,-,TGTGCCAGTAGTAGCGGTCGGGAAAATGAAAAACTGTTTTTT,CASSSGRENEKLFF
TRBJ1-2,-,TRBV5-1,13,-,TGCGCCAGCAGCTTGGCGGCTAACTATGGCTACACCTTC,CASSLAANYGYTF
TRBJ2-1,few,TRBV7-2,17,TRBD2,TGTGCCAGCAGCCCCCGGAGAGCGGGGGAACCTTACAATGAGCAGTTCTTC,CASSPRRAGEPYNEQFF
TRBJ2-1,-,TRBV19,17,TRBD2,TGTGCCAGTAGTGCCCGACTAGCGGGGGGATCTAGGAATGAGCAGTTCTTC,CASSARLAGGSRNEQFF
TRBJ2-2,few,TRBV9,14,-,TGTGCCAGCAGCGTAGCGGCGGGCACCGGGGAGCTGTTTTTT,CASSVAAGTGELFF
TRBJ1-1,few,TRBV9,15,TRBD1,TGTGCCAGCAGCTTACGACAGGGGAAGAACACTGAAGCTTTCTTT,CASSLRQGKNTEAFF
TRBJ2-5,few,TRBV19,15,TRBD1,TGTGCCAGTAGTATATTGGGACAGGGGGCAGAGACCCAGTACTTC,CASSILGQGAETQYF
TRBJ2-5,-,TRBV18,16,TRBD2,TGTGCCAGCTCACCATTGGCTAGCGGGACTCAAGAGACCCAGTACTTC,CASSPLASGTQETQYF
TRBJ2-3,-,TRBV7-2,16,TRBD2,TGTGCCAGCAGCTTAAGGACTAGCGGGGGGGCTGGGACGCAGTATTTT,CASSLRTSGGAGTQYF
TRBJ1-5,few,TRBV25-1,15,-,TGTGCCAGCAGTGGCCCCTGGGGGGTCTTACAGCCCCAGCATTTT,CASSGPWGVLQPQHF
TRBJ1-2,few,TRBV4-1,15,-,TGCGCCAGCAGCCAAGAGGTTGGGACTCAGTATGGCTACACCTTC,CASSQEVGTQYGYTF
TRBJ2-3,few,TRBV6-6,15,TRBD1,TGTGCCAGCAGTTACTCAGGACAGGGGACAGATACGCAGTATTTT,CASSYSGQGTDTQYF
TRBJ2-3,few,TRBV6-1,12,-,TGTGCCAGCAGCCCCCGTATGGACTCCCCATATTTT,CASSPRMDSPYF
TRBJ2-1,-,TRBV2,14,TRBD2,TGTGCCAGCATGGGGACTAGCGGGAACAATGAGCAGTTCTTC,CASMGTSGNNEQFF
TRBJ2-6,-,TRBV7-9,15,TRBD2,TGTGCCAGCAGCCGCGGGGGTTCTGGGGCCAACGTCCTGACTTTC,CASSRGGSGANVLTF
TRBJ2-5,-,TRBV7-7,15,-,TGTGCTAGCAGCTTAATCCCAGGGGCCCAAGAGACCCAGTACTTC,CASSLIPGAQETQYF
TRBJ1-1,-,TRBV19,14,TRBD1,TGTGCCAGTAGTATTAGGGCAGGGGGCACTGAAGCTTTCTTT,CASSIRAGGTEAFF
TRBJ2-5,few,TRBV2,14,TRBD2,TGTGCCAGCAGGGCTGGACTAGCGAAGGAGACCCAGTACTTC,CASRAGLAKETQYF
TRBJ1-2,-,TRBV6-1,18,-,TGTGCCAGCAGTGAAGCGCTTCTAACGGGGGTCCTGACCTATGGCTACACCTTC,CASSEALLTGVLTYGYTF
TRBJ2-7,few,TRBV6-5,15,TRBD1,TGTGCCAGCAGTCAGACAGGGACGGTCCCCTACGAGCAGTACTTC,CASSQTGTVPYEQYF
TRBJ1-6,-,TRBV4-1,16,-,TGCGCCAGCAGCCAAGATCGGGCGGGGGCTAATTCACCCCTCCACTTT,CASSQDRAGANSPLHF